Sequencing of this TCR beta chain was carried out in a study of cytomegalovirus exposure and HLA in healthy donors. Study at large: T cells numbering about 180 million yielded around 120 million unique TCR beta sequences in an earlier analysis.

Remarks on this clone: The target antigen is unknown.

PCR employed 60 Vbeta and 13 Jbeta primers. Per the study methods: In a later analysis, 8.5 million to 14 million of 75 million to 90 million unique beta chains occurred in at least two donors. Some clones are missing from TCRdb's copy, which holds only in-frame ones; the method was immunoSEQ multiplex PCR. The D gene and trimming were derived from the DNA, and the V and J assignments and clone size from that table. The sample comprises some 57,000 clones, roughly three fifths of which are singletons, and 12% rests with the top ten. CDR1 and CDR2 from the germline V gene are LNHDA and SQIVND (reference sequence). The CDR3 consists of 18 residues. After removal of 7 bases from V and 0 bases from J, the junction contained 13 bases not matched to a gene. Study-wide points: For most TCR beta V segments, an earlier analysis put the productive rate at about 87% or about 30% of the time.

No CMV serostatus was recorded for this donor. The V gene is TRBV19, the J gene TRBJ2-3, with 10 nucleotides matching TRBD2. This TCR derives from a human donor in good health. The sample was PBMCs. The CDR3: CASMGNIAGGLSTDTQYF. The CDR3 DNA reads as TGTGCCAGTATGGGAAATATAGCGGGGGGCCTTAGCACAGATACGCAGTATTTT.